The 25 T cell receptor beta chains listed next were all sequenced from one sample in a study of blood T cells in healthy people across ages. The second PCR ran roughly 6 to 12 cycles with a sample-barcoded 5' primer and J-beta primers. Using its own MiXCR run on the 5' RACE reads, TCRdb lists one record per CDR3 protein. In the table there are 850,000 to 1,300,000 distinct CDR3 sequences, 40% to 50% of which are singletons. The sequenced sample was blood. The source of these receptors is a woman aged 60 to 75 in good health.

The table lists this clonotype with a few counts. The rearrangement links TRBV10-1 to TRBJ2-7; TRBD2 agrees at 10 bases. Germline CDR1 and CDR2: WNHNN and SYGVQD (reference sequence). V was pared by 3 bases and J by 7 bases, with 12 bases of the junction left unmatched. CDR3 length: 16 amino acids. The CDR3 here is CASSDWGLASNNEQYF. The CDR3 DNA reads TGCGCCAGCAGTGATTGGGGACTAGCGTCAAACAATGAGCAGTACTTC.

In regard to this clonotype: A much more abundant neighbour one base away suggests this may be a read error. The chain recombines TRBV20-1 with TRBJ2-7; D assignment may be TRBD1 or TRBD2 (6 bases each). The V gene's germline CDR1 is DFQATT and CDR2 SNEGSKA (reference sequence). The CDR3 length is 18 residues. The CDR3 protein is CNASDETTMGGLLYEQYF. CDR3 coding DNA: TGCAATGCTAGTGATGAAACCACGATGGGGGGCCTTCTTTACGAGCAGTACTTC.

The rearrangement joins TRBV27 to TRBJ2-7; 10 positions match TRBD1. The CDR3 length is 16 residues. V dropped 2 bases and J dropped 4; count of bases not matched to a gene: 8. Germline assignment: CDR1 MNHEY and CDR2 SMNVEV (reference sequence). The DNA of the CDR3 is TGTGCCAGCAGTTTACCCCAGGGACAGGGGATTTACGAGCAGTACTTC. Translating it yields CASSLPQGQGIYEQYF.

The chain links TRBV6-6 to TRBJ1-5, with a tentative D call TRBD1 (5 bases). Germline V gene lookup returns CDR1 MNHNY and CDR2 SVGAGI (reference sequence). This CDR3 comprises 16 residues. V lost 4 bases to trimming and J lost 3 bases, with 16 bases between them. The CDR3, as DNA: TGTGCCAGCAGTTCTTGGGGGACGGAAGTCAATCAGCCCCAGCATTTT. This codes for CASSSWGTEVNQPQHF.

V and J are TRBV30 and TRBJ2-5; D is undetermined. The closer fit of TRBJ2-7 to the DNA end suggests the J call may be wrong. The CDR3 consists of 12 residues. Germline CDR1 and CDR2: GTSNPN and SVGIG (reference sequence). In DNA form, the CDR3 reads TGTGCCTGGAGTGTGGCTAACTACGAGCAGTACTTC. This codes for CAWSVANYEQYF.

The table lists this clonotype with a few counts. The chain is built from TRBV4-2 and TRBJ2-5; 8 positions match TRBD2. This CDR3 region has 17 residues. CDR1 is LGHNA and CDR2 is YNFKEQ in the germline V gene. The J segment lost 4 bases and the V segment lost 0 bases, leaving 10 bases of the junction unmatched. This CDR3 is CASSQDDAGAGGETQYF. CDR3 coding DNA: TGTGCCAGCAGCCAAGATGATGCGGGGGCGGGGGGAGAGACCCAGTACTTC.

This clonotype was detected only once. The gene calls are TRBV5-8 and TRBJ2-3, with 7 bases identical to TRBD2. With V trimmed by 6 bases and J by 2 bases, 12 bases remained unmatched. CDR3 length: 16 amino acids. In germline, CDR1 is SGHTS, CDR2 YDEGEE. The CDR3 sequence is CASTVRLADNTDTQYF. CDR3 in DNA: TGTGCCAGCACCGTTAGGCTAGCGGATAACACAGATACGCAGTATTTT.

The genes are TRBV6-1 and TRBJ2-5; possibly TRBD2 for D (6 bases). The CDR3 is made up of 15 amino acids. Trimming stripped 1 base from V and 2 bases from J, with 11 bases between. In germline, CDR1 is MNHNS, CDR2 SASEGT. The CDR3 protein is CASSEVEGRQETQYF. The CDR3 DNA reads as TGTGCCAGCAGTGAAGTTGAGGGGAGGCAAGAGACCCAGTACTTC.

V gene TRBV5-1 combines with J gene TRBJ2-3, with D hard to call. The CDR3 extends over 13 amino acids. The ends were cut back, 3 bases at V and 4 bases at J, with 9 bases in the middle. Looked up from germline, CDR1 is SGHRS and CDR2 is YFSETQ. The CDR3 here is CASSYSTPDTQYF. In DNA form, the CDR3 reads TGCGCCAGCAGCTATAGTACCCCAGATACGCAGTATTTT.

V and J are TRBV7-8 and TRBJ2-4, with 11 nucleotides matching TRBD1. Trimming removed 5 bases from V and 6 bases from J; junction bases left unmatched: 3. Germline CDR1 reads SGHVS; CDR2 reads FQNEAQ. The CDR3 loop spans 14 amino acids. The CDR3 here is CASSLGQGANIQYF. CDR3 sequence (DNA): TGTGCCAGCAGCCTTGGACAGGGGGCAAACATTCAGTACTTC.

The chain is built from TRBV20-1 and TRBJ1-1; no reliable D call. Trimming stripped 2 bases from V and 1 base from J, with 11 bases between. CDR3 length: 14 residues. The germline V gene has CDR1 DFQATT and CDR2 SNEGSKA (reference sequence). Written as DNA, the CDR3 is TGCAGTGCTAGAACCACAATACCGAACACTGAAGCTTTCTTT. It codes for CSARTTIPNTEAFF.

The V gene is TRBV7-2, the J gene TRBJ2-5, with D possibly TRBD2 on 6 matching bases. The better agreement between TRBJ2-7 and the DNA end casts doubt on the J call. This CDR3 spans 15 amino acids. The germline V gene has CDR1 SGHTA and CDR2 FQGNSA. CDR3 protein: CASSFLGTFAYEQYF. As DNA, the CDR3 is TGTGCCAGCAGCTTCCTTGGGACTTTCGCCTACGAGCAGTACTTC.

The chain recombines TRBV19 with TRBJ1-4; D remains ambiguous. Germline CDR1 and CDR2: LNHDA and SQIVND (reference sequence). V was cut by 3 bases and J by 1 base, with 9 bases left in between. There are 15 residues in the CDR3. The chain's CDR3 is CASSIGGRTNEKLFF. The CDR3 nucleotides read TGTGCCAGTAGTATTGGAGGGAGAACTAATGAAAAACTGTTTTTT. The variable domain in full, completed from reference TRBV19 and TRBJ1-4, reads DGGITQSPKYLFRKEGQNVTLSCEQNLNHDAMYWYRQDPGQGLRLIYYSQIVNDFQKGDIAEGYSVSREKKESFPLTVTSAQKNPTAFYLCASSIGGRTNEKLFFGSGTQLSVL.

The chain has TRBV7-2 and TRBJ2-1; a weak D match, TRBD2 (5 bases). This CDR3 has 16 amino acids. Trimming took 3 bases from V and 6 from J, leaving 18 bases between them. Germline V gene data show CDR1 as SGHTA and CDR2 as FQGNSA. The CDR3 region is CASSFLPGLLPNEQFF. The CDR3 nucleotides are TGTGCCAGCAGCTTCCTCCCAGGACTCCTCCCCAATGAGCAGTTCTTC.

The CDR3 loop reads CSAGASSYEQYF. CDR3 coding DNA: TGCAGTGCTGGAGCCTCTTCCTACGAGCAGTACTTC. The chain combines TRBV20-1 with TRBJ2-7, with D uncertain. Trimming shortened V by 5 bases and J by 1 base, and 9 bases separated the two germline ends. The CDR3 spans 12 residues. Germline CDR1 DFQATT, CDR2 SNEGSKA (reference sequence).

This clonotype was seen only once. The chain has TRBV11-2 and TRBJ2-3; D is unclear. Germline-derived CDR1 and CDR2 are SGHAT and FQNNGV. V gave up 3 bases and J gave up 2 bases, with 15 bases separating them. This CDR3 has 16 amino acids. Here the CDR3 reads CASSFGMLVLTDTQYF. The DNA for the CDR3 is TGTGCCAGCAGCTTTGGGATGCTAGTGCTCACAGATACGCAGTATTTT.

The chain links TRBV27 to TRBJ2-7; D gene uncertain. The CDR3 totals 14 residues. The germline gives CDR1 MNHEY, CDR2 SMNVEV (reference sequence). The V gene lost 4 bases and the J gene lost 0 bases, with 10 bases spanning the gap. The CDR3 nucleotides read TGTGCCAGCAGTTATACACGGACCTCCTACGAGCAGTACTTC. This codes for CASSYTRTSYEQYF.

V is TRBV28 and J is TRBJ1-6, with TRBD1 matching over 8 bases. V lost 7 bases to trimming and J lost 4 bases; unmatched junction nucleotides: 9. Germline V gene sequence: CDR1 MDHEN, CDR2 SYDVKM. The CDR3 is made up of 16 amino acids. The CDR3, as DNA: TGTGCCAGCAACCCCCCAGGGGGCGCGTATAATTCACCCCTCCACTTT. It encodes CASNPPGGAYNSPLHF. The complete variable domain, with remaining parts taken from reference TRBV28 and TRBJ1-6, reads DVKVTQSSRYLVKRTGEKVFLECVQDMDHENMFWYRQDPGLGLRLIYFSYDVKMKEKGDIPEGYSVSREKKERFSLILESASTNQTSMYLCASNPPGGAYNSPLHFGNGTRLTVT.

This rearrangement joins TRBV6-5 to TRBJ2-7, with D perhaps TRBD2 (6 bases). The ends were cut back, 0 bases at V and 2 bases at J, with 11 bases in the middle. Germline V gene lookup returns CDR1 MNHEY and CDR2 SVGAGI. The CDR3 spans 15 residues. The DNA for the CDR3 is TGTGCCAGCAGTTACTCGGCTAGCGAGACCTACGAGCAGTACTTC. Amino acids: CASSYSASETYEQYF.

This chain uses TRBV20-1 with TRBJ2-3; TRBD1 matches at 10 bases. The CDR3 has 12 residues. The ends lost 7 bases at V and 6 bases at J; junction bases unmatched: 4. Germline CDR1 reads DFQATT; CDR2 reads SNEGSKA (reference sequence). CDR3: CSGQGARDTQYF. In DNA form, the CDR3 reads TGCAGTGGACAGGGGGCGAGGGATACGCAGTATTTT.

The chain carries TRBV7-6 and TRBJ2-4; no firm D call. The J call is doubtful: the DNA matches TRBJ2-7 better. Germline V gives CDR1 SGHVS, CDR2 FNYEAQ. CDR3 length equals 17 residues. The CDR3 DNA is TGTGCCAGCAGCTTAGCATCGTTGGGCGGAAGTACGTACGAGCAGTACTTC. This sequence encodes CASSLASLGGSTYEQYF.

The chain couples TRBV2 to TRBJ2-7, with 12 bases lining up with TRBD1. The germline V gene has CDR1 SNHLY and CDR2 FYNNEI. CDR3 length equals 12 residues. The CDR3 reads CAEGQGAGEQYF. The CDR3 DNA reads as TGTGCTGAGGGACAGGGGGCAGGGGAGCAGTACTTC.

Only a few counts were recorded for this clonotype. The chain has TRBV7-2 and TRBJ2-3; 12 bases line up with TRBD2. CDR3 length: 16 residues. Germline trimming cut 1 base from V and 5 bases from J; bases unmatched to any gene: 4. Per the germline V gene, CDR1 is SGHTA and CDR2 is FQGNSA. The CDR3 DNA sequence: TGTGCCAGCAGCTTAGGAGGACTAGCGGGAATAGATACGCAGTATTTT. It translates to CASSLGGLAGIDTQYF.

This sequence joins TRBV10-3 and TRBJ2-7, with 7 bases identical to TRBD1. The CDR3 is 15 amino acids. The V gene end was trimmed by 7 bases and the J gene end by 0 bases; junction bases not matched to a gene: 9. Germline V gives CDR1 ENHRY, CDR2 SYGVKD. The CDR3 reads CAITRQGPSSYEQYF. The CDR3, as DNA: TGTGCCATCACCCGACAGGGTCCGAGCTCCTACGAGCAGTACTTC.

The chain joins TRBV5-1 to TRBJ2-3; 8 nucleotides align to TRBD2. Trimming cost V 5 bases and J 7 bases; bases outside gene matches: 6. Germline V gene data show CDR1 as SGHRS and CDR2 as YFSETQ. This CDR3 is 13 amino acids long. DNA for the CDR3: TGCGCCAGCAGTGGGGGACTAGGCCATACGCAGTATTTT. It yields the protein CASSGGLGHTQYF.